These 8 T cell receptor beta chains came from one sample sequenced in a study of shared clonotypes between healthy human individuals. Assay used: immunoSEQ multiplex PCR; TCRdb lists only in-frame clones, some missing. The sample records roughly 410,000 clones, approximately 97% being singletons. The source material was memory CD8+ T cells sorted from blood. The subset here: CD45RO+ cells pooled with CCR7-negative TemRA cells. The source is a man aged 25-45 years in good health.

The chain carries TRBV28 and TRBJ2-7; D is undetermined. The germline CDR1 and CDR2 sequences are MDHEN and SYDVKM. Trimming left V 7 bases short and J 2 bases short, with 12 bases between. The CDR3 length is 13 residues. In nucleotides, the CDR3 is TGTGCCAGCACTGCCGGCAGGACCTACGAGCAGTACTTC. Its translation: CASTAGRTYEQYF.

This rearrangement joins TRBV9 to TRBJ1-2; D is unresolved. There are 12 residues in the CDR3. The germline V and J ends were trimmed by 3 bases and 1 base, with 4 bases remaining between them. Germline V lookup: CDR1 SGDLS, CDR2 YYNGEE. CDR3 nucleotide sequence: TGTGCCAGCAGCGCCTTTAACTATGGCTACACCTTC. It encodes CASSAFNYGYTF.

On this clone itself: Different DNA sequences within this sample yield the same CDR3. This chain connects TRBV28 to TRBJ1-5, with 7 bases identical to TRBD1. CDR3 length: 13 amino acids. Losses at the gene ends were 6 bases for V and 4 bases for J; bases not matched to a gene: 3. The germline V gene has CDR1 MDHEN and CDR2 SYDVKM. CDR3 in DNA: TGTGCCAGCAGGCAGGGGGGGAATCAGCCCCAGCATTTT. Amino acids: CASRQGGNQPQHF.

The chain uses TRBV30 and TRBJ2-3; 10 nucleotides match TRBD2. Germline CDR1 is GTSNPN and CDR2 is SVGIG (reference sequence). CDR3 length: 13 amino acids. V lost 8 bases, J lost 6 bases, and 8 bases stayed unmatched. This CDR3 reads CAGLAGERDTQYF. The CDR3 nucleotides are TGTGCCGGTCTAGCGGGAGAGAGGGATACGCAGTATTTT.

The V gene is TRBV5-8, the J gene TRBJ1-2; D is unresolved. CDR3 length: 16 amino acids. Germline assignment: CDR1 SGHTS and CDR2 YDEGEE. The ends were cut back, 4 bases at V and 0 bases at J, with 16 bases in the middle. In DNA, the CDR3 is TGTGCCAGCAGCCCCGACCCGGAGCTCGCTAACTATGGCTACACCTTC. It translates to CASSPDPELANYGYTF. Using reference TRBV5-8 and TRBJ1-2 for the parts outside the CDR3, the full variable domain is EAGVTQSPTHLIKTRGQQATLRCSPISGHTSVYWYQQALGLGLQFLLWYDEGEERNRGNFPPRFSGRQFPNYSSELNVNALELEDSALYLCASSPDPELANYGYTFGSGTRLTVV.

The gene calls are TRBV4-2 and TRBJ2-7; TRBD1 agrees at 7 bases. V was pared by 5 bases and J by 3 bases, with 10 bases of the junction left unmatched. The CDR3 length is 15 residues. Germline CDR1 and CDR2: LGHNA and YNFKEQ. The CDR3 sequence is CASSFRDSYNYEQYF. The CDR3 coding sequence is TGTGCCAGCAGCTTCCGGGACAGCTATAACTACGAGCAGTACTTC.

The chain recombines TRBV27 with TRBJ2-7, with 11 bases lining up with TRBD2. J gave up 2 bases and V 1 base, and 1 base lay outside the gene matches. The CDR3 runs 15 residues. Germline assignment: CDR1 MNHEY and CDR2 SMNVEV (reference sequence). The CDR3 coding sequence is TGTGCCAGCAGTTTATTTAGCGGGAGGGCCTACGAGCAGTACTTC. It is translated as CASSLFSGRAYEQYF.

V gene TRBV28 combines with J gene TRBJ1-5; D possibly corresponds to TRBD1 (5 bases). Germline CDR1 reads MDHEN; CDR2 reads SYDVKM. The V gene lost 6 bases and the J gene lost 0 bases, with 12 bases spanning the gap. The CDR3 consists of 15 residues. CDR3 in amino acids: CASSPGQGSNQPQHF. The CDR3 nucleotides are TGTGCCAGCAGCCCCGGCCAGGGTAGCAATCAGCCCCAGCATTTT.